Reported below is one TCR beta chain. This sample was taken from a study of technical replicates of blood from four donors. The protocol was immunoSEQ multiplex PCR, while the TCRdb copy is restricted to in-frame clones and leaves out a portion. Of 75,000 to 95,000 clones in the sample, about 94% were seen once. The receptor was derived from a human donor in good health. The source material was T cells isolated from PBMCs.

Here the CDR3 reads CASNREGVASYEQYF. CDR3 DNA sequence: TGTGCCAGCAATCGCGAGGGAGTGGCATCCTACGAGCAGTACTTC. The chain has TRBV2 and TRBJ2-7; D is perhaps TRBD2 (5 bases). The CDR3 totals 15 residues. Germline V CDR1 and CDR2: SNHLY, FYNNEI. V lost 7 bases to trimming and J lost 1 base, with 17 bases between them.